This T cell receptor (beta chain) was sequenced during a study of blood T cell repertoires in COVID-19. Trimming removed 0 bases from V and 0 bases from J; junction bases left unmatched: 5. This CDR3 spans 17 amino acids. CDR1 and CDR2 from the germline V gene are MNHEY and SVGEGT. Sequenced by immunoSEQ multiplex PCR; TCRdb stores in-frame clones only, minus some. The table lists fewer than 95,000 clones, less than 85% of them singletons. This clone was counted only a few times. Specimen: peripheral blood. The chain employs TRBV6-2 or TRBV6-3 and TRBJ2-1; 7 bases map to TRBD2. The sequence was obtained from a man in his 70s with COVID-19, enrolled during active disease. The CDR3 DNA reads as TGTGCCAGCAGTTACTCGATTAGGACTAGCTCCTACAATGAGCAGTTCTTC. Protein product: CASSYSIRTSSYNEQFF.